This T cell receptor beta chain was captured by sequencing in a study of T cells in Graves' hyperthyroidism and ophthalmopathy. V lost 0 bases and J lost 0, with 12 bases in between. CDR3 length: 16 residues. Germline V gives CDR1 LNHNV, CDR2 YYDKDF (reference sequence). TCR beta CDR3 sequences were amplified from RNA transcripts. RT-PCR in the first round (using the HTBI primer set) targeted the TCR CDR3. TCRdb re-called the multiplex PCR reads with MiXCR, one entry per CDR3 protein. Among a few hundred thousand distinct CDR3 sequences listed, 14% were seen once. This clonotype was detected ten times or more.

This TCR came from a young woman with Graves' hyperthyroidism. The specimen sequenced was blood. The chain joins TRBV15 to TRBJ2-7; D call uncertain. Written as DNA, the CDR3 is TGTGCCACCAGCAGAGATTATGGCAGGAGCTCCTACGAGCAGTACTTC. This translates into CATSRDYGRSSYEQYF.